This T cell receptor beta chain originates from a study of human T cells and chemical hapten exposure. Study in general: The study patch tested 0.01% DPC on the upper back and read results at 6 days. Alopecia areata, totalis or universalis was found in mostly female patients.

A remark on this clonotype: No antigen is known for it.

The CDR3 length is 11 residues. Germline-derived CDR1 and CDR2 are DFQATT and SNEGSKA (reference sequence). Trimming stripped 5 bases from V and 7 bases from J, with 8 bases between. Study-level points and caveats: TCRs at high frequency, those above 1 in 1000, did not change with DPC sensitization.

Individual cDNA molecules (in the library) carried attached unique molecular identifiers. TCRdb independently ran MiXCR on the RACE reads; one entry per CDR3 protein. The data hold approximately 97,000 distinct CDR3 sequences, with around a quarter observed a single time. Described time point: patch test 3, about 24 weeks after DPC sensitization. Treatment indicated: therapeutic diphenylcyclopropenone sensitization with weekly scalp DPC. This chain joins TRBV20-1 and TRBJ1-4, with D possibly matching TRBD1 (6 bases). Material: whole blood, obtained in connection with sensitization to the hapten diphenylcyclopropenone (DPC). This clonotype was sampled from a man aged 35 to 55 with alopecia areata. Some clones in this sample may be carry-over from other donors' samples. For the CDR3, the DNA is TGCAGTGCTGCCAGGGGTGAAAAACTGTTTTTT. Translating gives CSAARGEKLFF.